These T cell receptor beta chains were read from a single sample in a study of blood T cell repertoires in COVID-19. Method: immunoSEQ multiplex PCR; TCRdb's copy keeps in-frame clones and lacks some. In the table there are a few hundred thousand clones, 88% of which are singletons. Sequencing input: PBMCs or T cells enriched from blood (not recorded which). Every receptor here comes from a woman in her 30s who had been exposed to COVID-19. Both conserved end residues are part of each CDR3. A D gene is named only where the DNA matches it firmly. The size of a clone is reported for some rows only, either as once, few or many, or as a class for expanded clones.

D | J | V | size | CDR3 | DNA
TRBD2 | TRBJ2-1 | TRBV19 | - | CASSRIAGGSYNEQFF | TGTGCCAGTAGTAGGATAGCGGGAGGCTCCTACAATGAGCAGTTCTTC
TRBD1 | TRBJ1-5 | TRBV19 | - | CASNPQPRGLF | TGTGCCTCCAATCCCCAACCCAGGGGGCTTTTT
- | TRBJ1-2 | TRBV12-3/TRBV12-4 | - | CASSLPLGGYTF | TGTGCCAGCAGTCTACCGCTCGGGGGCTACACCTTC
TRBD2 | TRBJ2-7 | TRBV27 | few | CASSGIAGAYEQYF | TGTGCCAGCAGTGGAATAGCGGGAGCCTACGAGCAGTACTTC
- | TRBJ1-1 | TRBV16 | - | CASSPRWEGTEAFF | TGTGCCAGCAGCCCTCGGTGGGAGGGCACTGAAGCTTTCTTT
- | TRBJ2-1 | TRBV12-3/TRBV12-4 | - | CASSLGPRNEQFF | TGTGCCAGCAGTTTGGGGCCTAGGAATGAGCAGTTCTTC
- | TRBJ1-5 | TRBV11-2 | - | CASSLDLHSNQPQHF | TGTGCCAGCAGCTTAGATTTACATAGCAATCAGCCCCAGCATTTT
TRBD1 | TRBJ2-7 | TRBV11-1 | - | CASSLNRGSYEQYF | TGTGCCAGCAGCCTCAACAGGGGTTCCTACGAGCAGTACTTC
- | TRBJ1-1 | TRBV28 | once | CASGALHEAFF | TGTGCGAGTGGGGCACTGCATGAAGCTTTCTTT
TRBD2 | TRBJ2-1 | TRBV7-3 | - | CASSLTAGGPYNEQFF | TGTGCCAGCAGCTTAACGGCGGGAGGCCCCTACAATGAGCAGTTCTTC
- | TRBJ2-5 | TRBV19 | once | CATASVQETQYF | TGTGCCACCGCTAGCGTCCAAGAGACCCAGTACTTC
TRBD1 | TRBJ1-2 | TRBV5-5 | - | CASSLEGQGRGGHGYTF | TGTGCCAGCAGCTTGGAGGGACAGGGGCGCGGAGGTCATGGCTACACCTTC
TRBD1 | TRBJ2-1 | TRBV10-3 | once | CAISEGQGTTNSEQFF | TGTGCCATCAGTGAGGGACAGGGGACCACCAATAGTGAGCAGTTCTTC
- | TRBJ1-1 | TRBV11-1 | - | CASSLKYRDTEAFF | TGTGCCAGCAGCTTAAAATACAGGGACACTGAAGCTTTCTTT
- | TRBJ1-1 | TRBV4-1 | - | CASSPDRMNTEAFF | TGCGCCAGCAGCCCGGACAGAATGAACACTGAAGCTTTCTTT
- | TRBJ2-7 | TRBV12-3/TRBV12-4 | - | CASSLDTAYEQYF | TGTGCCAGCAGTCTGGACACAGCCTACGAGCAGTACTTC
- | TRBJ2-1 | TRBV7-3 | - | CASSPRQFSDEQFF | TGTGCCAGCAGCCCGAGACAGTTCAGCGATGAGCAGTTCTTC
- | TRBJ1-3 | TRBV15 | - | CATSNGGLGNTIYF | TGTGCCACCAGCAACGGGGGGCTCGGAAACACCATATATTTT
- | TRBJ2-3 | TRBV30 | - | CAWSGEARTDTQYF | TGTGCCTGGAGTGGGGAGGCGAGGACAGATACGCAGTATTTT
- | TRBJ2-5 | TRBV2 | - | CASSEVEAFQETQYF | TGTGCCAGCAGTGAAGTCGAAGCGTTCCAAGAGACCCAGTACTTC
TRBD2 | TRBJ2-3 | TRBV24-1 | - | CATSAGGGTDTQYF | TGTGCCACCAGCGCGGGGGGAGGCACAGATACGCAGTATTTT
- | TRBJ2-1 | TRBV24-1 | - | CATVDDSYNEQFF | TGTGCCACCGTCGACGACAGCTACAATGAGCAGTTCTTC
- | TRBJ1-2 | TRBV9 | - | CASSPGGVAGSGYTF | TGTGCCAGCAGCCCTGGGGGGGTTGCAGGGAGCGGCTACACCTTC